These 14 T cell receptor beta chains came from one sample sequenced in a study of blood T cell repertoires in COVID-19. Repertoires were generated with immunoSEQ multiplex PCR, while TCRdb's copy carries only in-frame clones and drops some. The sample lists 250,000 to 300,000 clones, roughly 87% occurring once. The sample was peripheral blood. The receptors were sampled from a woman aged 50 to 60 who had recovered from COVID-19.

The rearrangement uses TRBV18 and TRBJ2-7; D ambiguous. The CDR3 is 14 amino acids. CDR1 and CDR2 (germline): KGHSH, LQKENI. Trimming left V 0 bases short and J 4 bases short, with 10 bases between. CDR3 sequence: CASSPPIGLYEQYF. The CDR3, as DNA: TGTGCCAGCTCACCACCGATTGGCCTGTACGAGCAGTACTTC.

The chain employs TRBV5-1 and TRBJ2-7; 8 nucleotides agree with TRBD1. Per the germline V gene, CDR1 is SGHRS and CDR2 is YFSETQ. V lost 6 bases to trimming and J lost 4 bases; unmatched junction nucleotides: 6. CDR3 length: 13 amino acids. CDR3 nucleotides: TGCGCCAGCACCACAGGGGGTGGGTACGAGCAGTACTTC. Encoded protein: CASTTGGGYEQYF.

This chain joins TRBV9 and TRBJ2-5; 7 nucleotides align to TRBD2. V trimming: 0 bases; J trimming: 4 bases; junction bases outside the gene matches: 6. This CDR3 contains 15 residues. CDR1 SGDLS and CDR2 YYNGEE come from the germline V gene. The CDR3 spells CASSVAWSGGETQYF. DNA for the CDR3: TGTGCCAGCAGCGTAGCTTGGTCGGGGGGAGAGACCCAGTACTTC.

The chain is built from TRBV6-5 and TRBJ1-2; D may be TRBD1 (6 bases). The ends were cut back, 4 bases at V and 5 bases at J, with 11 bases in the middle. Germline lookup yields CDR1 MNHEY and CDR2 SVGAGI. There are 13 residues in the CDR3. CDR3 sequence: CASSSTGFYGYTF. As DNA, the CDR3 is TGTGCCAGCAGTTCAACAGGGTTTTATGGCTACACCTTC.

V usage is TRBV5-1 and J usage is TRBJ2-1; D is ambiguous. This CDR3 is built from 13 residues. The germline CDR1 and CDR2 sequences are SGHRS and YFSETQ. V was shortened by 5 bases and J by 5 bases, with 11 bases between the two germline ends. DNA for the CDR3: TGCGCCAGCAGAAGCCCAGGCGACAATGAGCAGTTCTTC. It yields the protein CASRSPGDNEQFF. The full variable domain, its missing parts supplied by reference TRBV5-1 and TRBJ2-1, is KAGVTQTPRYLIKTRGQQVTLSCSPISGHRSVSWYQQTPGQGLQFLFEYFSETQRNKGNFPGRFSGRQFSNSRSEMNVSTLELGDSALYLCASRSPGDNEQFFGPGTRLTVL.

In this sample, this clone turned up once. The chain couples TRBV9 to TRBJ1-4, with D perhaps TRBD1 (5 bases). This CDR3 is built from 14 residues. V was cut by 3 bases and J by 7 bases, with 13 bases left in between. Per the germline V gene, CDR1 is SGDLS and CDR2 is YYNGEE. For the CDR3, the DNA is TGTGCCAGCAGCGGGACAACAACTCCTGAAAAACTGTTTTTT. It codes for CASSGTTTPEKLFF.

The chain uses TRBV19 and TRBJ1-1, with TRBD1 as a possible D gene (6 bases). V was clipped by 2 bases and J by 11 bases, with 12 bases between them. The germline gives CDR1 LNHDA, CDR2 SQIVND (reference sequence). This CDR3 spans 12 amino acids. CDR3 nucleotides: TGTGCCAGTAGTATACCAAACAGGGCTGCTTTCTTT. This codes for CASSIPNRAAFF.

V and J are TRBV7-9 and TRBJ1-2, with 8 bases fitting TRBD1. CDR3 length equals 15 residues. Germline assignment: CDR1 SEHNR and CDR2 FQNEAQ (reference sequence). The J segment lost 10 bases and the V segment lost 5 bases, leaving 15 bases of the junction unmatched. For the CDR3, the DNA is TGTGCCAGCAGCATCCCCCAGGGGGCCTTTGTTGACTACACCTTC. The encoded protein is CASSIPQGAFVDYTF.

This rearrangement joins TRBV6-6 to TRBJ2-3; a weak D match, TRBD2 (6 bases). This CDR3 has 16 amino acids. Germline loops: CDR1 MNHNY, CDR2 SVGAGI (reference sequence). Trimming pared 2 bases from V and 7 bases from J, leaving 19 bases between. CDR3 nucleotide sequence: TGTGCCAGCAGTTACCCTGGGACTCGAGCGGCCAATACGCAGTATTTT. Translated: CASSYPGTRAANTQYF.

J is TRBJ1-3 and V is TRBV13; D is unresolved. This CDR3 is 13 amino acids long. V gave up 4 bases and J gave up 7 bases, with 11 bases separating them. The germline V gene has CDR1 PRHDT and CDR2 FYEKMQ (reference sequence). The CDR3 DNA sequence: TGTGCCAGCAGCTCCAGGCAACGGAACACCATATATTTT. This codes for CASSSRQRNTIYF.

This chain uses TRBV12-5 with TRBJ1-6; TRBD1 agrees at 7 bases. The CDR3 contains 15 residues. J was trimmed by 9 bases and V by 4 bases; bases with no gene match: 9. The germline gives CDR1 LGHNT, CDR2 FRNRAP. As DNA, the CDR3 is TGTGCTAGTGGTTCAACAGGGGCGTGGAGTTCACCCCTCCACTTT. Protein sequence: CASGSTGAWSSPLHF.

The chain uses TRBV7-9 and TRBJ1-2, with 10 bases matching TRBD1. The CDR3 is 16 amino acids. CDR1 SEHNR and CDR2 FQNEAQ come from the germline V gene (reference sequence). With 5 bases clipped from V and 2 bases from J, the junction kept 8 bases outside the gene matches. The CDR3 region is CASSPTGGGGNYGYTF. The CDR3 DNA reads as TGTGCCAGCAGCCCGACAGGGGGCGGAGGAAACTATGGCTACACCTTC.

The chain recombines TRBV7-2 with TRBJ1-1; D gene uncertain. Germline V gene sequence: CDR1 SGHTA, CDR2 FQGNSA. The CDR3 is 14 amino acids. The ends were cut back, 1 base at V and 4 bases at J, with 10 bases in the middle. DNA of the CDR3: TGTGCCAGCAGCTTAGACAGATTTTCCACTGAAGCTTTCTTT. Translation: CASSLDRFSTEAFF. The full variable domain, with the rest looked up from reference TRBV7-2 and TRBJ1-1, is GAGVSQSPSNKVTEKGKDVELRCDPISGHTALYWYRQSLGQGLEFLIYFQGNSAPDKSGLPSDRFSAERTGGSVSTLTIQRTQQEDSAVYLCASSLDRFSTEAFFGQGTRLTVV.

This chain links TRBV19 with TRBJ1-2; TRBD1 agrees at 7 bases. Germline loops: CDR1 LNHDA, CDR2 SQIVND (reference sequence). V lost 5 bases to trimming and J lost 7 bases; unmatched junction nucleotides: 10. CDR3 size: 14 residues. The DNA of the CDR3 is TGTGCCAGTAGTTCCCGACAGGGCTCGAGTGGCTACACCTTC. Residues: CASSSRQGSSGYTF.